Shown below are 13 T cell receptor beta chains from a single sample sequenced in a study of beta chain features in type 1 diabetes. The investigators reverse transcribed all of the isolated RNA, so they sequenced expressed TCRB transcripts. Data came from immunoSEQ multiplex PCR; TCRdb stores just in-frame clones and leaves some out. The sample yields under 400,000 clones, around a fifth seen once. The sequenced sample consisted of naive CD4+ T cells from blood. Every receptor here comes from a woman between 18 and 30 years old in good health.

This chain connects TRBV9 to TRBJ2-3, with 11 bases that match TRBD1. V lost 3 bases and J lost 3; bases outside the gene matches: 3. The CDR3 sequence is 15 residues long. From germline, CDR1 is SGDLS and CDR2 YYNGEE. The CDR3 spells CASSGGQGGTDTQYF. In DNA form, the CDR3 reads TGTGCCAGCAGCGGGGGACAGGGGGGGACAGATACGCAGTATTTT. Supplemented by reference TRBV9 and TRBJ2-3, the full variable domain reads DSGVTQTPKHLITATGQRVTLRCSPRSGDLSVYWYQQSLDQGLQFLIQYYNGEERAKGNILERFSAQQFPDLHSELNLSSLELGDSALYFCASSGGQGGTDTQYFGPGTRLTVL.

The rearrangement links TRBV2 to TRBJ1-5; D unresolved. Germline V gives CDR1 SNHLY, CDR2 FYNNEI. The CDR3 runs to 14 residues. Trimming took off 3 bases at V and 1 base at J, with 7 bases between the two ends. In nucleotides, the CDR3 is TGTGCCAGCAGTGAGAGGCGCAGCAATCAGCCCCAGCATTTT. Its protein is CASSERRSNQPQHF. The whole variable domain, filled in from reference TRBV2 and TRBJ1-5, reads EPEVTQTPSHQVTQMGQEVILRCVPISNHLYFYWYRQILGQKVEFLVSFYNNEISEKSEIFDDQFSVERPDGSNFTLKIRSTKLEDSAMYFCASSERRSNQPQHFGDGTRLSIL.

In its sample, this clone was seen a few times. The chain has TRBV5-1 and TRBJ2-4; 16 nucleotides line up with TRBD2. Germline assignment: CDR1 SGHRS and CDR2 YFSETQ. The CDR3 is 18 amino acids. Trimming removed 4 bases from V and 1 base from J; junction bases left unmatched: 5. For the CDR3, the DNA is TGCGCCAGCAGCATGGGACTAGCGGGAGGGATTGCCAAAAACATTCAGTACTTC. Its protein is CASSMGLAGGIAKNIQYF.

The chain couples TRBV4-2 to TRBJ2-7, with TRBD2 matching 12 bases. The CDR3 length is 16 residues. V shed 0 bases, J shed 7 bases, and the junction held 7 bases outside the gene matches. The germline gives CDR1 LGHNA, CDR2 YNFKEQ. The CDR3 DNA is TGTGCCAGCAGCCAAGATTCAACTAGCGGGAGGTATGAGCAGTACTTC. Translating gives CASSQDSTSGRYEQYF.

This clone was recorded a few times. The chain joins TRBV7-9 to TRBJ2-5; 8 bases line up with TRBD2. From germline, CDR1 is SEHNR and CDR2 FQNEAQ (reference sequence). The CDR3 consists of 14 residues. With V trimmed by 5 bases and J by 5 bases, 7 bases remained unmatched. DNA for the CDR3: TGTGCCAGCAGCATACCGCGGGGGGCTGAGACCCAGTACTTC. Amino acid sequence: CASSIPRGAETQYF.

This clone has more than one count but fewer than ten. The chain has TRBV10-3 and TRBJ2-7, with 12 bases aligning to TRBD2. CDR3 size: 12 residues. The germline gives CDR1 ENHRY, CDR2 SYGVKD. J lost 5 bases, V lost 11 bases, and 4 bases had no gene match. The DNA of the CDR3 is TGTGCCGTACTAGCGGGAGGTGACGAGCAGTACTTC. This sequence encodes CAVLAGGDEQYF.

This chain joins TRBV7-8 and TRBJ2-2, with D possibly being TRBD2 (6 bases). Germline V gene lookup returns CDR1 SGHVS and CDR2 FQNEAQ. The CDR3 runs to 16 residues. V was clipped by 1 base and J by 5 bases, with 14 bases between them. The CDR3 bases are TGTGCCAGCAGCTTAGATACGGGAGTGCGGACCGGGGAGCTGTTTTTT. Protein product: CASSLDTGVRTGELFF.

This clone was observed a few times. This chain connects TRBV7-9 to TRBJ2-3; the D is unclear. V dropped 5 bases and J dropped 6 bases, with 15 bases sitting between them. Looked up from germline, CDR1 is SEHNR and CDR2 is FQNEAQ (reference sequence). The CDR3 covers 14 residues. The CDR3 bases are TGTGCCAGCAGCCCCCCGGTGAACGAGGATACGCAGTATTTT. Its protein product is CASSPPVNEDTQYF.

The CDR3 coding sequence is TGTGCCAGCAGCATGACTAGCGAGCACAATGAGCAGTTCTTC. Translation gives CASSMTSEHNEQFF. The chain employs TRBV7-9 and TRBJ2-1, with 8 bases matching TRBD2. Unmatched junction bases numbered 5, after V lost 5 bases and J lost 5 bases. The V gene's germline CDR1 is SEHNR and CDR2 FQNEAQ (reference sequence). This CDR3 spans 14 amino acids.

About this clone: The germline gene is not matched at one end of the junction; a read error may be the cause. The chain recombines TRBV11-3 with TRBJ2-1; D is ambiguous. Germline V gene data show CDR1 as SGHNT and CDR2 as YENEEA. This CDR3 is 13 amino acids long. CDR3 nucleotides: TGTGCCAGCAGCTTAGTATTCTACCATGAGCAGTTCTTC. It is translated as CASSLVFYHEQFF.

This sequence joins TRBV5-1 and TRBJ2-4; D gene unclear. The CDR3 has 11 amino acids. The V gene lost 0 bases and the J gene lost 9 bases, with 4 bases spanning the gap. The germline CDR1 and CDR2 sequences are SGHRS and YFSETQ. The CDR3, as DNA: TGCGCCAGCAGCTTGGACAGCATTCAGTACTTC. It encodes CASSLDSIQYF.

This clone was observed once. The V and J genes are TRBV7-8 and TRBJ2-2; 16 nucleotides align to TRBD2. Germline loops: CDR1 SGHVS, CDR2 FQNEAQ. This CDR3 is 16 amino acids long. V was pared by 3 bases and J by 6 bases, with 1 base of the junction left unmatched. DNA of the CDR3: TGTGCCAGCAGCTTGGGGACTAGCGGGAGGGCCGGGGAGCTGTTTTTT. This gives the protein CASSLGTSGRAGELFF.

This clone was observed a few times. The chain combines TRBV30 with TRBJ2-2; 11 bases are shared with TRBD2. CDR3 size: 16 residues. V lost 2 bases to trimming and J lost 6 bases; unmatched junction nucleotides: 8. The germline CDR1 and CDR2 sequences are GTSNPN and SVGIG (reference sequence). The CDR3 reads CAWSSPSGRFSGELFF. The CDR3 DNA reads TGTGCCTGGAGTTCGCCTAGCGGGAGGTTTTCCGGGGAGCTGTTTTTT.